This TCR beta chain emerged from a study of regulatory T cells in long-lasting Graves disease. V was clipped by 2 bases and J by 5 bases, with 15 bases between them. The CDR3 has 15 residues. CDR1 is MDHEN, CDR2 SYDVKM, per germline. On this clonotype itself: The antigen is not known.

To make TCR beta libraries, researchers used iRepertoire HTBI primers and Arm-PCR of CDR3 regions. MiXCR was run by TCRdb on the multiplex PCR reads, yielding one entry per CDR3 protein. The sample lists some 320,000 distinct CDR3 sequences; about 18% were seen once. Notes on the study in general: Because few samples were included, accuracy may have been lower. Favoring TRBV28, TRBJ1-2 and TRBJ2-5 was a feature seen in persistent disease.

Time point described: newly diagnosed GD, antithyroid drugs for less than 3 months. The TCR library was made from RNA extracted from PBMCs. Investigators report Graves' disease was diagnosed under American Thyroid Association guidelines. The sequence was collected from a female donor with Graves disease. J is TRBJ2-5 and V is TRBV28, with D perhaps TRBD2 (6 bases). This material consisted of peripheral blood mononuclear cells (PBMCs), taken at new diagnosis, from a patient treated with antithyroid drugs. CDR3 in amino acids: CASSLIATGVETQYF. The DNA of the CDR3 is TGTGCCAGCAGTTTAATTGCGACGGGAGTCGAGACCCAGTACTTC.